The 18 T cell receptor beta chains below were found in one sample sequenced in a study of regulatory T cells in long-lasting Graves disease. The authors built TCR beta libraries using iRepertoire HTBI primers and Arm-PCR of CDR3 regions. TCRdb used MiXCR to reprocess the multiplex PCR reads, holding one entry per CDR3 protein. The data show 510,000 or so distinct CDR3 sequences, approximately 12% seen once. Documented time point: newly diagnosed GD, antithyroid drugs for less than 3 months. PBMC-extracted RNA yielded the TCR library. The data were also submitted as part of a second study, on T cells in Graves' hyperthyroidism and ophthalmopathy.

This material consisted of peripheral blood mononuclear cells (PBMCs), taken at new diagnosis, from a patient treated with antithyroid drugs. The receptor set was obtained from a woman aged 30 to 39 with Graves disease.

This clonotype has only a few counts. This chain links TRBV18 with TRBJ2-1; TRBD2 is a possible D gene (6 bases). The CDR3 extends over 14 amino acids. CDR1 and CDR2 (germline): KGHSH, LQKENI. The V end lost 1 base, the J end lost 7 bases, and 11 bases lay between the germline ends. The CDR3 sequence is CASSPLIGRNEQFF. The CDR3 DNA follows: TGTGCCAGCTCACCACTTATAGGGAGGAATGAGCAGTTCTTC.

This clonotype was seen repeatedly, ten times or more. This sequence joins TRBV29-1 and TRBJ2-3; possible D gene TRBD2, 6 bases. V was trimmed by 4 bases and J by 0 bases, leaving 14 bases between them. The length of the CDR3 is 15 residues. The V gene's germline CDR1 is SQVTM and CDR2 ANQGSEA. The CDR3, as DNA: TGCAGCGTTGCGATCGGGAGCGCTAGCACAGATACGCAGTATTTT. It yields the protein CSVAIGSASTDTQYF.

A note on this clonotype: A clone one base away is much larger, so this may be a read error. The chain couples TRBV7-2 to TRBJ1-1; possible D gene TRBD1, 6 bases. Deletions cut 8 bases from V and 3 bases from J, with 25 bases between. CDR3 length: 17 residues. The germline CDR1 and CDR2 sequences are SGHTA and FQGNSA. CDR3 bases: TGTGCCAGCGGCTCCCACGGACAGTCGGCTTTGGACACTGAAGCTTTCTTT. It translates to CASGSHGQSALDTEAFF. Drawing the rest from reference TRBV7-2 and TRBJ1-1, the complete variable domain is GAGVSQSPSNKVTEKGKDVELRCDPISGHTALYWYRQSLGQGLEFLIYFQGNSAPDKSGLPSDRFSAERTGGSVSTLTIQRTQQEDSAVYLCASGSHGQSALDTEAFFGQGTRLTVV.

V usage is TRBV6-1 and J usage is TRBJ2-7; the match to TRBD1 covers 7 bases. Germline loops: CDR1 MNHNS, CDR2 SASEGT. CDR3 length equals 17 residues. V lost 7 bases to trimming and J lost 0 bases; unmatched junction nucleotides: 15. Written as DNA, the CDR3 is TGTGCCAGCACCGGGGACCGGGGACAGATCTTCTCCTACGAGCAGTACTTC. It encodes CASTGDRGQIFSYEQYF.

Comments on this clonotype: A much larger clone lies one base from this, so it may be a read error. The chain links TRBV15 to TRBJ2-1; TRBD2 is a possible D gene (6 bases). This CDR3 has 16 residues. Germline CDR1 LNHNV, CDR2 YYDKDF (reference sequence). The CDR3 spells CVTSASGRGFYNEQFF. The CDR3 coding sequence is TGTGTCACCAGCGCAAGCGGGCGAGGGTTCTACAATGAGCAGTTCTTC.

The V call is TRBV18, the J call TRBJ2-7; 16 bases fit TRBD2. This CDR3 has 19 residues. Germline loops: CDR1 KGHSH, CDR2 LQKENI. Trimming removed 3 bases from V and 2 bases from J; junction bases left unmatched: 10. Here the CDR3 DNA reads TGTGCCAGCTCACCGCGGGGACTAGCGGGAGGGACCAGCACCTACGAGCAGTACTTC. It encodes CASSPRGLAGGTSTYEQYF.

Concerning this clonotype: At one of its ends the junction is not consistent with the germline gene, which may arise from a read error. The chain uses TRBV7-9 and TRBJ2-7; 7 bases align to TRBD1. CDR1 is SEHNR, CDR2 FQNEAQ, per germline (reference sequence). CDR3 length: 14 residues. The CDR3 here is CASSHPQGPYERYF. In DNA, the CDR3 is TGTGCCAGCAGTCACCCACAGGGGCCCTACGAGCGGTACTTC.

The chain is built from TRBV7-2 and TRBJ2-1; TRBD2 aligns across 10 bases. This CDR3 comprises 16 residues. The junction had 7 bases not matched to a gene; V was cut back by 2 bases and J by 6 bases. The germline gives CDR1 SGHTA, CDR2 FQGNSA. This CDR3 is CASSLLTLAGSNEQFF. The CDR3 region has the DNA TGTGCCAGCAGCTTATTAACACTAGCGGGAAGCAATGAGCAGTTCTTC.

This clonotype was recorded many times. The rearrangement uses TRBV9 and TRBJ2-5; D gene ambiguous. This CDR3 spans 14 amino acids. Germline CDR1 and CDR2: SGDLS and YYNGEE. Trimming pared 9 bases from V and 2 bases from J, leaving 17 bases between. The CDR3, as DNA: TGTGCCAACCCCCGACGACGTGCGCAAGAGACCCAGTACTTC. Its translation: CANPRRRAQETQYF.

The chain combines TRBV19 with TRBJ2-6; possibly TRBD1 for D (7 bases). V was pared by 4 bases and J by 0 bases, with 10 bases between. This CDR3 is built from 16 residues. The V gene's germline CDR1 is LNHDA and CDR2 SQIVND (reference sequence). CDR3 amino acids: CASSTQGGSGANVLTF. The CDR3 DNA follows: TGTGCCAGTAGTACTCAGGGGGGCTCTGGGGCCAACGTCCTGACTTTC.

This clonotype was found many times. The V call is TRBV12-3 or TRBV12-4, the J call TRBJ2-1; 9 positions agree with TRBD1. After removal of 6 bases from V and 3 bases from J, the junction contained 6 bases not matched to a gene. The CDR3 sequence is 15 residues long. The CDR3: CASRDRDRVYNEQFF. DNA for the CDR3: TGTGCCAGCAGGGACCGGGACAGGGTCTACAATGAGCAGTTCTTC.

This clonotype showed up many times. The chain carries TRBV20-1 and TRBJ2-1, with TRBD2 identical over 7 bases. With V trimmed by 0 bases and J by 3 bases, 11 bases remained unmatched. The CDR3 runs to 17 residues. Germline CDR1 DFQATT, CDR2 SNEGSKA (reference sequence). CDR3 in DNA: TGCAGTGCTAGAGATCTTTCTGGGAGGGCTGGCTACAATGAGCAGTTCTTC. Translated: CSARDLSGRAGYNEQFF.

This clonotype has at least ten counts. The chain recombines TRBV5-5 with TRBJ1-6; 10 nucleotides match TRBD1. Losses at the gene ends were 0 bases for V and 7 bases for J; bases not matched to a gene: 7. The CDR3 consists of 17 residues. Germline CDR1 and CDR2: SGHKS and YYEKEE (reference sequence). The CDR3 sequence is CASSLGGRGQGNSPLHF. CDR3 coding DNA: TGTGCCAGCAGCTTGGGGGGCCGGGGACAGGGGAATTCACCCCTCCACTTT.

The rearrangement joins TRBV19 to TRBJ1-2; 8 bases align to TRBD1. Losses at the gene ends were 5 bases for V and 8 bases for J; bases not matched to a gene: 22. The CDR3 runs to 18 residues. Germline lookup yields CDR1 LNHDA and CDR2 SQIVND (reference sequence). CDR3 residues: CASSAHGLTGGADGGYTF. Here the CDR3 DNA reads TGTGCCAGTAGTGCCCACGGCCTCACAGGGGGTGCCGACGGAGGCTACACCTTC.

This clonotype was found many times. J is TRBJ2-1 and V is TRBV2; maybe TRBD2 (5 bases). V lost 8 bases, J lost 0 bases, and 11 bases lay in between. Germline loops: CDR1 SNHLY, CDR2 FYNNEI. This CDR3 spans 14 amino acids. CDR3 sequence: CASHGGYSYNEQFF. In DNA form, the CDR3 reads TGTGCCAGCCACGGAGGATACTCCTACAATGAGCAGTTCTTC. Together with reference TRBV2 and TRBJ2-1, the CDR3 gives the full variable domain: EPEVTQTPSHQVTQMGQEVILRCVPISNHLYFYWYRQILGQKVEFLVSFYNNEISEKSEIFDDQFSVERPDGSNFTLKIRSTKLEDSAMYFCASHGGYSYNEQFFGPGTRLTVL.

This clonotype occurred many times. J is TRBJ2-7 and V is TRBV27, with 12 bases lining up with TRBD2. The junction had 4 bases not matched to a gene; V was cut back by 4 bases and J by 0 bases. The CDR3 is made up of 16 amino acids. CDR1 is MNHEY and CDR2 is SMNVEV in the germline V gene (reference sequence). CDR3 protein: CASSYASGRASYEQYF. The CDR3 DNA is TGTGCCAGCAGTTACGCTAGCGGGAGGGCCTCCTACGAGCAGTACTTC.

The chain joins TRBV3-1 to TRBJ2-3, with TRBD2 identical over 10 bases. This CDR3 region has 18 residues. Germline V CDR1 and CDR2: LGHDT, YNNKEL (reference sequence). V shed 2 bases and J 4 bases; nucleotides not matched to a gene: 12. The CDR3 DNA is TGTGCCAGCAGCCAAACCCCGAAGACTAGCGGGTTCTCAGATACGCAGTATTTT. Amino acids: CASSQTPKTSGFSDTQYF.

This clonotype was picked up many times. The rearrangement uses TRBV11-2 and TRBJ2-7; 8 positions agree with TRBD1. This CDR3 is 15 amino acids long. With 1 base clipped from V and 0 bases from J, the junction kept 2 bases outside the gene matches. Per the germline V gene, CDR1 is SGHAT and CDR2 is FQNNGV. CDR3 DNA: TGTGCCAGCAGCTTAGGTACAGGGGGCTCCTACGAGCAGTACTTC. The encoded protein is CASSLGTGGSYEQYF.